The sequence of this T cell receptor (beta chain) was determined in a study of blood T cell repertoires in COVID-19. Generated by immunoSEQ multiplex PCR, the TCRdb table keeps only in-frame clones and is missing some. The table has 60,000 to 70,000 clones, 70% to 90% seen once. The sequencing input was PBMCs or T cells enriched from blood (not recorded which). The clonotype was recovered from a middle-aged woman who had recovered from COVID-19.

This chain's CDR3 is CASSFRPPGGTDTQYF. The CDR3 bases are TGTGCCAGCAGTTTCCGCCCACCGGGGGGCACAGATACGCAGTATTTT. This chain joins TRBV6-5 and TRBJ2-3; D is possibly TRBD2 (6 bases). The CDR3 is 16 residues long. Trimming removed 4 bases from V and 1 base from J, with 15 bases in between. Germline V gene lookup returns CDR1 MNHEY and CDR2 SVGAGI.